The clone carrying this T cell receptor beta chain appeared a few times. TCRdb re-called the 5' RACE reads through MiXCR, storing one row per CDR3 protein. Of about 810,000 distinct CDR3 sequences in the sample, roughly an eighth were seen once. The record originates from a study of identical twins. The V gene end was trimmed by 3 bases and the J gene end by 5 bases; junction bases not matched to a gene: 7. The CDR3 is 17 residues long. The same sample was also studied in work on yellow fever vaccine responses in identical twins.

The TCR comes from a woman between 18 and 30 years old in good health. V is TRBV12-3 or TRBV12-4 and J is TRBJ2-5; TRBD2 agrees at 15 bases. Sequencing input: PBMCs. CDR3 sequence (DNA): TGTGCCAGCAGTTTCGGACTAGCGGGGGGGCCGAGTGAGACCCAGTACTTC. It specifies CASSFGLAGGPSETQYF.